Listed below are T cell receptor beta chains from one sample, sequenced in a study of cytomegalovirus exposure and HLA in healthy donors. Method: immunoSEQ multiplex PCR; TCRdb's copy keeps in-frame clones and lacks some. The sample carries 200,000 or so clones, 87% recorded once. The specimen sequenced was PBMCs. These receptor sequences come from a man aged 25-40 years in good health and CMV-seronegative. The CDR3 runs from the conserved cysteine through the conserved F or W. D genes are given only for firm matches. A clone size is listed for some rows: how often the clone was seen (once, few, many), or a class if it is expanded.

cdr3_aa: CVSGDPDTEAFF
cdr3_nt: TGTGTCTCGGGGGACCCCGACACTGAAGCTTTCTTT
d_call: NA
v_call: TRBV28
cdr3_length: 12
j_call: TRBJ1-1
clone_size: NA

cdr3_aa: CASSPGQGLRGNTDTQYF
cdr3_nt: TGTGCCAGCAGCCCGGGACAGGGCCTGAGGGGGAACACAGATACGCAGTATTTT
d_call: TRBD1
v_call: TRBV5-4
cdr3_length: 18
j_call: TRBJ2-3
clone_size: NA

cdr3_aa: CASSLDRAGGVTGDTEAFF
cdr3_nt: TGTGCCAGCAGCTTAGATAGGGCGGGTGGGGTCACAGGGGACACTGAAGCTTTCTTT
d_call: TRBD1
v_call: TRBV7-2
cdr3_length: 19
j_call: TRBJ1-1
clone_size: NA

cdr3_aa: CASLLAGGIDEQFF
cdr3_nt: TGCGCCAGTCTACTAGCGGGAGGGATCGATGAGCAGTTCTTC
d_call: TRBD2
v_call: TRBV5-1
cdr3_length: 14
j_call: TRBJ2-1
clone_size: NA

cdr3_aa: CASRDSEAFF
cdr3_nt: TGTGCCAGCCGGGACAGTGAAGCTTTCTTT
d_call: TRBD1
v_call: TRBV2
cdr3_length: 10
j_call: TRBJ1-1
clone_size: NA

cdr3_aa: CASRGLAGGPVTDTQYF
cdr3_nt: TGTGCCAGCAGGGGGCTAGCGGGAGGGCCGGTAACAGATACGCAGTATTTT
d_call: TRBD2
v_call: TRBV2
cdr3_length: 17
j_call: TRBJ2-3
clone_size: few

cdr3_aa: CASSSSSGREGLTGELFF
cdr3_nt: NA
d_call: NA
v_call: TRBV2
cdr3_length: 18
j_call: TRBJ2-2
clone_size: NA

cdr3_aa: CASSSGQGVPRKLFF
cdr3_nt: TGTGCCAGCAGCTCGGGACAGGGCGTGCCCCGAAAACTGTTTTTT
d_call: TRBD1
v_call: TRBV7-9
cdr3_length: 15
j_call: TRBJ1-4
clone_size: NA

cdr3_aa: CASSLSIKGWQDTQYF
cdr3_nt: TGTGCCAGCAGTTTATCGATAAAGGGGTGGCAGGATACGCAGTATTTT
d_call: NA
v_call: TRBV27
cdr3_length: 16
j_call: TRBJ2-3
clone_size: NA

cdr3_aa: CASSFGTAYNEQFF
cdr3_nt: TGCGCCAGCAGCTTCGGGACAGCCTACAATGAGCAGTTCTTC
d_call: TRBD1
v_call: TRBV5-1
cdr3_length: 14
j_call: TRBJ2-1
clone_size: NA

cdr3_aa: CASSIRQGSTDTQYF
cdr3_nt: TGTGCCAGTAGTATCCGACAGGGTTCCACAGATACGCAGTATTTT
d_call: TRBD1
v_call: TRBV19
cdr3_length: 15
j_call: TRBJ2-3
clone_size: NA

cdr3_aa: CASSLGVGLAGTETQYF
cdr3_nt: TGTGCCAGCAGCTTGGGGGTTGGACTAGCGGGAACGGAGACCCAGTACTTC
d_call: TRBD2
v_call: TRBV5-4
cdr3_length: 17
j_call: TRBJ2-5
clone_size: NA

cdr3_aa: CASSGTGLAKNSQYF
cdr3_nt: TGCGCCAGCAGTGGGACAGGATTAGCCAAAAACAGTCAGTACTTC
d_call: TRBD1
v_call: TRBV10-2
cdr3_length: 15
j_call: TRBJ2-4
clone_size: NA

cdr3_aa: CASRLRDYSYEQYF
cdr3_nt: TGTGCCAGCAGGCTCCGGGACTACTCCTACGAGCAGTACTTC
d_call: TRBD2
v_call: TRBV28
cdr3_length: 14
j_call: TRBJ2-7
clone_size: few

cdr3_aa: CASSQGRTRGYTF
cdr3_nt: TGTGCCAGCAGTCAGGGGCGGACACGGGGCTACACCTTC
d_call: NA
v_call: TRBV28
cdr3_length: 13
j_call: TRBJ1-2
clone_size: NA

cdr3_aa: CASDSRGYPSADTQYF
cdr3_nt: TGTGCCAGCGACTCACGAGGCTATCCTAGTGCAGATACGCAGTATTTT
d_call: NA
v_call: TRBV28
cdr3_length: 16
j_call: TRBJ2-3
clone_size: NA

cdr3_aa: CASSDAAGTGAREQYF
cdr3_nt: TGTGCCAGCAGTGACGCGGCAGGGACAGGGGCTCGCGAGCAGTACTTC
d_call: TRBD1
v_call: TRBV6-4
cdr3_length: 16
j_call: TRBJ2-7
clone_size: NA

cdr3_aa: CASSPIRGGLHEQFF
cdr3_nt: TGTGCCAGCAGCCCCATCCGGGGGGGCCTGCATGAGCAGTTCTTC
d_call: TRBD2
v_call: TRBV11-2
cdr3_length: 15
j_call: TRBJ2-1
clone_size: NA

cdr3_aa: CASSQELGDLGSPLHF
cdr3_nt: TGCGCCAGCAGTCAAGAACTCGGGGATCTCGGTTCACCCCTCCACTTT
d_call: NA
v_call: TRBV23-1
cdr3_length: 16
j_call: TRBJ1-6
clone_size: NA

cdr3_aa: CASSITFSGYEQYF
cdr3_nt: TGTGCCAGTAGTATAACGTTTTCAGGGTACGAGCAGTACTTC
d_call: NA
v_call: TRBV19
cdr3_length: 14
j_call: TRBJ2-7
clone_size: NA

cdr3_aa: CASSTGTENSPLHF
cdr3_nt: TGTGCCAGCAGCACCGGGACAGAGAATTCACCCCTCCACTTT
d_call: TRBD1
v_call: TRBV13
cdr3_length: 14
j_call: TRBJ1-6
clone_size: NA

cdr3_aa: CASSRGQGGSGNTIYF
cdr3_nt: TGCGCCAGCAGTCGTGGACAGGGGGGCTCTGGAAACACCATATATTTT
d_call: TRBD1
v_call: TRBV23-1
cdr3_length: 16
j_call: TRBJ1-3
clone_size: NA

cdr3_aa: CASSVAASGRKDQFF
cdr3_nt: TGTGCCAGCAGCGTAGCAGCTAGCGGGAGGAAGGATCAGTTCTTC
d_call: TRBD2
v_call: TRBV9
cdr3_length: 15
j_call: TRBJ2-1
clone_size: NA

cdr3_aa: CASSLTPGQGNTIYF
cdr3_nt: TGCGCCAGCAGCTTAACGCCGGGACAGGGAAACACCATATATTTT
d_call: TRBD1
v_call: TRBV5-1
cdr3_length: 15
j_call: TRBJ1-3
clone_size: NA

cdr3_aa: CAISEFETGSSEQYF
cdr3_nt: TGTGCCATCAGTGAATTCGAGACAGGGTCCTCCGAGCAGTACTTC
d_call: TRBD1
v_call: TRBV10-3
cdr3_length: 15
j_call: TRBJ2-7
clone_size: NA

cdr3_aa: CASSGGTTQETQYF
cdr3_nt: TGTGCCAGCAGCGGGGGGACTACCCAAGAGACCCAGTACTTC
d_call: TRBD2
v_call: TRBV9
cdr3_length: 14
j_call: TRBJ2-5
clone_size: NA